A selection of T cell receptor beta chains follows, all from one sample in a study of metastatic and nonmetastatic thyroid tumors. TCRdb reprocessed the PCR reads via MiXCR. Found here are tens of thousands of clones, 36% of them singletons; the top ten hold around a fifth. The sample consisted of blood. The receptors derive from a male donor with papillary thyroid cancer or a benign thyroid nodule (not recorded which). Some clones in this sample may be carry-over from other donors' samples. Each CDR3 is given with its conserved first and last residue. Each record gives: clone size, CDR3 length, V gene, D gene, J gene, CDR3 DNA, CDR3 protein. The D gene is left open where the match is weak. Not every row has a clone size; where given, it reads once, few, many or a size class.

>.|15|TRBV27|TRBD1|TRBJ2-7
TGTGCCAGCAGTTTGGGGACAGGGGTAACCTACGAGCAGTACTTC
CASSLGTGVTYEQYF
>.|17|TRBV11-1|TRBD1|TRBJ1-3
TGTGCCAGCAGCTTGGGACAGGCCTCCGTCTCTGGAAACACCATATATTTT
CASSLGQASVSGNTIYF
>.|14|TRBV7-2|.|TRBJ2-7
TGTGCCAGCAGCACGGGACGAAGCTCCTACGAGCAGTACTTC
CASSTGRSSYEQYF
>.|13|TRBV11-3|TRBD1|TRBJ2-7
TGTGCCAGCAGCGGGGACAGCTCCTACGAGCAGTACTTC
CASSGDSSYEQYF
>many|15|TRBV7-2|.|TRBJ1-2
TGTGCCAGCAGTAGGTACAGGGATGCTAACTATGGCTACACCTTC
CASSRYRDANYGYTF
>few|14|TRBV7-2|.|TRBJ2-7
TGTGCCAGCAGCCGACCGTCCTCTTCCTCCGAGCAGTACTTC
CASSRPSSSSEQYF
>.|14|TRBV24-1|TRBD1|TRBJ2-5
TGTGCCACCAGTCGGACAGGGAATCGGGAGACCCAGTACTTC
CATSRTGNRETQYF
>.|13|TRBV20-1|.|TRBJ1-2
TGCAGTGCTAGGACAGGAAGCCCTTCTGGCTACACCTTC
CSARTGSPSGYTF
>.|17|TRBV2|TRBD2|TRBJ2-5
TGTGCCAGCCGGGGAAATATAGCGGGGTCCCCTCAAGAGACCCAGTACTTC
CASRGNIAGSPQETQYF
>few|15|TRBV6-1|TRBD1|TRBJ2-7
TGTGCCAGCAGTCTGGGACAGGGTGGGTCCTACGAGCAGTACTTC
CASSLGQGGSYEQYF
>medium-sized|16|TRBV19|.|TRBJ2-2
TGTGCCAGTATTAATGTGAGGGGGGTAAACACCGGGGAGCTGTTTTTT
CASINVRGVNTGELFF
>.|15|TRBV5-4|TRBD2|TRBJ2-2
TGTGCCAGCAGCCCGGGACTACCCAAAACCGGGGAGCTGTTTTTT
CASSPGLPKTGELFF
>.|13|TRBV18|.|TRBJ1-1
TGTGCCAGCTCACAGGGTTTTCCCACTGAAGCTTTCTTT
CASSQGFPTEAFF
>few|10|TRBV6-5|.|TRBJ2-1
TGTGCCAGCAGTTACTCTTGGCGGTTCTTC
CASSYSWRFF
>medium-sized|12|TRBV6-1|.|TRBJ1-2
TGTGCCAGCTGTAACGGGGACTATGGCTACACCTTC
CASCNGDYGYTF
>medium-sized|15|TRBV20-1|.|TRBJ2-1
TGCAGTGCTAGAGGAATAAGCCGTCTATACAATGAGCAGTTCTTC
CSARGISRLYNEQFF
>few|16|TRBV6-2/TRBV6-3|.|TRBJ2-5
TGTGCCAGCAGATATACTCCGTCGGTGGGCCAAGAGACCCAGTACTTC
CASRYTPSVGQETQYF